The 17 T cell receptor beta chains listed next were all sequenced from one sample in a study of vaccination effects on CD4 cells after COVID-19 (dated by TCRdb to the early 2020s). Library creation used the immunoSEQ multiplex PCR assay. TCRdb's version of the immuneACCESS table is confined to in-frame rearrangements and falls short of the full clone set. An unresolved V gene accounts for under half of the shortfall where checked; the remainder is of unknown origin. This sample holds 15,000 or so clones; about 73% were observed only once. 29% of the sample belongs to the ten largest clones. In the ViraFEST assay, PBMC were stimulated with viral peptide pools, and TCR sequencing was then used to find antigen-specific CD4+ T cell clonotypes based on their expansion. After about 10 days of culture, CD4+ T cells were isolated with the EasySep CD4+ T cell isolation kit. Convalescent patients had PCR-confirmed SARS-CoV-2 infection between March and December 2020, before Alpha, Beta and Delta variants emerged in the United States. Participants received two doses of either the BNT162b2 or the mRNA-1273 mRNA SARS-CoV-2 vaccine.

These TCRs' antigens remain unknown. Specimen: CD4+ T cells from PBMCs cultured with HCoV-NL63 spike peptides, collected after COVID-19 vaccination. What the cell subset or site label conveys for this sample: HCoV-NL63 spike overlapping peptide pool stimulation. The receptors were sampled from a human donor who had a prior SARS-CoV-2 infection.

Written as DNA, the CDR3 is TGTGCCAGCATCTCGGACAGAAGGTACACAGATACGCAGTATTTT. Protein: CASISDRRYTDTQYF. The chain employs TRBV6-6 and TRBJ2-3, with D possibly being TRBD1 (6 bases). Per germline, CDR1 MNHNY and CDR2 SVGAGI (reference sequence). V was cut by 7 bases and J by 2 bases, with 16 bases left in between. The CDR3 has 15 amino acids.

The genes are TRBV19 and TRBJ2-3; 8 bases line up with TRBD2. Per the germline V gene, CDR1 is LNHDA and CDR2 is SQIVND (reference sequence). V lost 5 bases to trimming and J lost 2 bases; unmatched junction nucleotides: 3. The CDR3 runs 14 residues. The CDR3 DNA reads as TGTGCCAGTAGTTTCGGGGGGGCCACAGATACGCAGTATTTT. Amino acids: CASSFGGATDTQYF.

The CDR3 DNA sequence: TGCGCCAGCAGCCACGGAAACGTGGGGTTAGGGACTGAAGCTTTCTTT. This codes for CASSHGNVGLGTEAFF. The rearrangement links TRBV4-1 to TRBJ1-1, with D unclear. Germline assignment: CDR1 MGHRA and CDR2 YSYEKL. The CDR3 is made up of 16 amino acids. Trimming took 3 bases from V and 5 from J, leaving 19 bases between them.

The V and J genes are TRBV18 and TRBJ2-1; tentative D call: TRBD2 (6 bases). Germline values: CDR1 KGHSH, CDR2 LQKENI. CDR3 length: 17 amino acids. The germline V and J ends were trimmed by 2 bases and 1 base, with 15 bases remaining between them. The CDR3 loop is CASSPRAAGWSYNEQFF. The DNA of the CDR3 is TGTGCCAGCTCACCAAGAGCGGCGGGATGGTCCTACAATGAGCAGTTCTTC. Together with reference TRBV18 and TRBJ2-1, the CDR3 gives the full variable domain: NAGVMQNPRHLVRRRGQEARLRCSPMKGHSHVYWYRQLPEEGLKFMVYLQKENIIDESGMPKERFSAEFPKEGPSILRIQQVVRGDSAAYFCASSPRAAGWSYNEQFFGPGTRLTVL.

This chain links TRBV6-5 with TRBJ1-2; TRBD1 is a possible D gene (5 bases). CDR1 is MNHEY, CDR2 SVGAGI, per germline. This CDR3 comprises 13 residues. V lost 8 bases and J lost 7, with 17 bases in between. Here the CDR3 reads CASGRGAGGGYTF. Here the CDR3 DNA reads TGTGCCAGCGGCCGAGGGGCCGGGGGTGGCTACACCTTC.

This clone was detected once. The rearrangement uses TRBV11-3 and TRBJ1-1, with TRBD1 matching 9 bases. The V gene's germline CDR1 is SGHNT and CDR2 YENEEA. J was trimmed by 1 base and V by 5 bases; bases with no gene match: 5. CDR3 length: 15 amino acids. The CDR3, as DNA: TGTGCCAGCAGCCCGGGACAGGGAAGGAACACTGAAGCTTTCTTT. Translating it yields CASSPGQGRNTEAFF.

The chain has TRBV6-2 or TRBV6-3 and TRBJ2-1; the match to TRBD2 covers 9 bases. This CDR3 comprises 16 residues. V dropped 4 bases and J dropped 2; count of bases not matched to a gene: 6. The germline V gene has CDR1 MNHEY and CDR2 SVGEGT. The CDR3 reads CASSFVSGRTYNEQFF. CDR3 sequence (DNA): TGTGCCAGCAGTTTCGTTAGCGGGAGAACCTACAATGAGCAGTTCTTC.

This chain joins TRBV9 and TRBJ2-1; 7 bases match TRBD2. Losses at the gene ends were 0 bases for V and 6 bases for J; bases not matched to a gene: 6. The CDR3 loop spans 15 amino acids. Germline V gene data show CDR1 as SGDLS and CDR2 as YYNGEE. CDR3 loop: CASSVGGGASNEQFF. CDR3 coding DNA: TGTGCCAGCAGCGTAGGGGGAGGGGCCTCCAATGAGCAGTTCTTC.

The chain employs TRBV13 and TRBJ2-7, with 9 bases identical to TRBD2. V dropped 7 bases and J dropped 5; count of bases not matched to a gene: 9. Per germline, CDR1 PRHDT and CDR2 FYEKMQ (reference sequence). This CDR3 is 14 amino acids long. CDR3 sequence reads: CASTRLAEENEQYF. For the CDR3, the DNA is TGTGCCAGCACCCGACTAGCGGAGGAGAACGAGCAGTACTTC.

The chain is built from TRBV13 and TRBJ2-3; D may correspond to TRBD1 or TRBD2 (5 bases each). Trimming took 2 bases from V and 5 from J, leaving 11 bases between them. The CDR3 is made up of 14 amino acids. The germline V gene has CDR1 PRHDT and CDR2 FYEKMQ (reference sequence). In DNA form, the CDR3 reads TGTGCCAGCAGCTTAAATGGGGGTCTAGATACGCAGTATTTT. Its translation is CASSLNGGLDTQYF.

CDR3 sequence (DNA): TGTGCCAGCAGTTACGACGGGGGGCTGGATACGCAGTATTTT. This translates into CASSYDGGLDTQYF. The genes are TRBV6-5 and TRBJ2-3; the D gene is possibly TRBD2 (7 bases). The germline V gene has CDR1 MNHEY and CDR2 SVGAGI. V lost 2 bases, J lost 6 bases, and 12 bases lay in between. The CDR3 covers 14 residues.

This clone was recorded a few times. The chain employs TRBV2 and TRBJ1-1; D is unclear. Germline values: CDR1 SNHLY, CDR2 FYNNEI. V was pared by 4 bases and J by 1 base, with 7 bases between. The CDR3 is 13 residues long. The CDR3, as DNA: TGTGCCAGCAGTGTTACAGCGAACACTGAAGCTTTCTTT. Protein: CASSVTANTEAFF.

V usage is TRBV2 and J usage is TRBJ2-7; no firm D call. CDR1 and CDR2 (germline): SNHLY, FYNNEI. The V end was cut by 5 bases, the J end by 4 bases, with 6 bases between. This CDR3 contains 11 residues. The CDR3 loop reads CASSWGYEQYF. The CDR3 nucleotides are TGTGCCAGCAGTTGGGGTTACGAGCAGTACTTC.

V gene TRBV5-1 combines with J gene TRBJ2-1; 10 bases map to TRBD2. J gave up 7 bases and V 6 bases, and 7 bases lay outside the gene matches. Germline V CDR1 and CDR2: SGHRS, YFSETQ. The CDR3 loop spans 14 amino acids. This CDR3 reads CASTRLAGKNEQFF. The CDR3 nucleotides are TGCGCCAGCACCAGACTAGCGGGTAAAAATGAGCAGTTCTTC.

This clone ranks as large. The chain couples TRBV10-3 to TRBJ2-7; 13 bases are a match to TRBD2. With 6 bases clipped from V and 3 bases from J, the junction kept 5 bases outside the gene matches. Germline CDR1 reads ENHRY; CDR2 reads SYGVKD. This CDR3 spans 15 amino acids. Here the CDR3 reads CAIRGTSGAVYEQYF. CDR3 nucleotide sequence: TGTGCCATCAGGGGGACTAGCGGGGCGGTCTACGAGCAGTACTTC.

The V call is TRBV14, the J call TRBJ2-5, with 8 bases aligning to TRBD1. The V segment lost 1 base and the J segment 4 bases; nucleotides outside the gene matches: 11. This CDR3 comprises 17 residues. The germline V gene has CDR1 SGHDN and CDR2 FVKESK. DNA for the CDR3: TGTGCCAGCAGCCAAGTCCCAATGCCAGGACAGGGAGAGACCCAGTACTTC. This sequence encodes CASSQVPMPGQGETQYF.

The CDR3 loop reads CASSPRGTATYEQYF. CDR3 sequence (DNA): TGCGCCAGCAGCCCTAGAGGGACAGCAACCTACGAGCAGTACTTC. This chain uses TRBV5-1 with TRBJ2-7, with TRBD1 matching 7 bases. The CDR3 spans 15 residues. J was trimmed by 2 bases and V by 4 bases; bases with no gene match: 9. Germline loops: CDR1 SGHRS, CDR2 YFSETQ.